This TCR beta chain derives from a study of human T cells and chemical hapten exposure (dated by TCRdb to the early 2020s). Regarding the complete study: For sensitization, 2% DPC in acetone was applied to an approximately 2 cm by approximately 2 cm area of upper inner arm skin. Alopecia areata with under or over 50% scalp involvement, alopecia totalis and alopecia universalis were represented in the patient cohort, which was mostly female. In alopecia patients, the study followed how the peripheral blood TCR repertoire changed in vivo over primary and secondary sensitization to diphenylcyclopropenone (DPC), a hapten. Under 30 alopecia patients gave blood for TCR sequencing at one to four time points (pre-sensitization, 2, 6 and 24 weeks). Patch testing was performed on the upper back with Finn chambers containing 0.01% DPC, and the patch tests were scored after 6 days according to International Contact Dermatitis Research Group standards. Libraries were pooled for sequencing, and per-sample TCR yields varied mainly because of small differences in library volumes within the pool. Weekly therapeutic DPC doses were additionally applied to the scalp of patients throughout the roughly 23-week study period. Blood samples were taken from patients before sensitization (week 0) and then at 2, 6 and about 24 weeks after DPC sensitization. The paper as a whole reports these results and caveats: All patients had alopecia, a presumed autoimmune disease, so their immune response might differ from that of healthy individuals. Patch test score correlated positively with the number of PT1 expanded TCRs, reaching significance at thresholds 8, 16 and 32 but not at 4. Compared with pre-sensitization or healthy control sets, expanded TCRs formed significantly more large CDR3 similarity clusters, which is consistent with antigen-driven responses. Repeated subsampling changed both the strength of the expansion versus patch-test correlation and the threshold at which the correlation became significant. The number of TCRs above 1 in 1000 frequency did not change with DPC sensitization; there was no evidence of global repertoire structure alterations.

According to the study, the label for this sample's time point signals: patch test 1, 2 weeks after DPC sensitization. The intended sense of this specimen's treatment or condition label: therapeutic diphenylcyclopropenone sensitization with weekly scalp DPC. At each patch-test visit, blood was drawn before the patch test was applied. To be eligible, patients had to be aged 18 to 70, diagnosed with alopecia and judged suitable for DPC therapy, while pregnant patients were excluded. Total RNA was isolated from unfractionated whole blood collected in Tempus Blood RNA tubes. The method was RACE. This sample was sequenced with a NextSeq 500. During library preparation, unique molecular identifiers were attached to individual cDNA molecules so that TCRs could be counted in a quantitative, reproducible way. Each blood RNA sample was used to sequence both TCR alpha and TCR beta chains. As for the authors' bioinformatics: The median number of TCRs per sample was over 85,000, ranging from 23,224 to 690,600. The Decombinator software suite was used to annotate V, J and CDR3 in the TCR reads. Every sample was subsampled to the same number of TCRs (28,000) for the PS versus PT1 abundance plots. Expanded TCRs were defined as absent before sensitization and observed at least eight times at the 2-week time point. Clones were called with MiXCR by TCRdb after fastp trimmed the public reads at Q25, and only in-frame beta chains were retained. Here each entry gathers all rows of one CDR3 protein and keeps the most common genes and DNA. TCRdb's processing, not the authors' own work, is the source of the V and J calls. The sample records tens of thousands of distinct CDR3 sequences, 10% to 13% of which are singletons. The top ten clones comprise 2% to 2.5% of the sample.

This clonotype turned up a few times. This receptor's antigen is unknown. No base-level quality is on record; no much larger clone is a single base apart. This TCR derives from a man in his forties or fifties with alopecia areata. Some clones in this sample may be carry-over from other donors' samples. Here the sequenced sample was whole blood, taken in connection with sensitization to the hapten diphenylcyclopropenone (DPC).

At the DNA level, the sequence is TGCAGCGTTCCCCCTGACAGGGGTTCCACAGATACGCAGTATTTT. This gives the protein CSVPPDRGSTDTQYF. Recombination connected TRBV29-1 to TRBJ2-3; 8 central nucleotides agree with TRBD1. For this chain, trimming is 5 bases at the V end and 2 bases at the J end, and the number of junction bases without a gene match is 9. The germline V gene provides CDR1 SQVTM and CDR2 ANQGSEA. CDR3 length: 15 amino acids, cysteine to phenylalanine. The CDR3 DNA has 45 bases and is translated from base 1.